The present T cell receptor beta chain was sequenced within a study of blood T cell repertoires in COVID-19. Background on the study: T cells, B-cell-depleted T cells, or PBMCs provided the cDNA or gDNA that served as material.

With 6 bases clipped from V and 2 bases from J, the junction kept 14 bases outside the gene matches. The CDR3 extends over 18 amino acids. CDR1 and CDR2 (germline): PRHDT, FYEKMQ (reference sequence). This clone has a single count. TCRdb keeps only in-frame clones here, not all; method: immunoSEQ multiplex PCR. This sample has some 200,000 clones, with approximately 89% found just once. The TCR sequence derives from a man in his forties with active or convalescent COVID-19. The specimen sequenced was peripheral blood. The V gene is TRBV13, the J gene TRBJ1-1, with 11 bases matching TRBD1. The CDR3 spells CASSFDRTGGVVNTEAFF. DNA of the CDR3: TGTGCCAGCAGTTTTGATCGGACAGGGGGCGTTGTCAACACTGAAGCTTTCTTT.